The 3 T cell receptor beta chains in this list originate from one sample, sequenced in a study of CD8 T cells in ankylosing spondylitis. TCRdb re-analysed the 5' RACE reads in MiXCR, keeping a single row per CDR3 protein. The sample lists fewer than 250,000 distinct CDR3 sequences, approximately 10% occurring once. The specimen sequenced was blood, either unsorted or a sorted T cell fraction (not recorded which). These receptors were obtained from a male donor with ankylosing spondylitis or in good health (not recorded which).

This clonotype was seen a few times. The chain carries TRBV6-1 and TRBJ2-5; possible D gene TRBD1, 6 bases. With 7 bases removed from V and 5 bases from J, the gap between germline ends came to 26 bases. The CDR3 totals 17 residues. Germline V gene lookup returns CDR1 MNHNS and CDR2 SASEGT. The CDR3 sequence is CASTLGLRQGRGETQYF. The CDR3, as DNA: TGTGCCAGCACCTTAGGACTCAGGCAGGGGCGAGGGGAGACCCAGTACTTC.

This clonotype was counted many times. This rearrangement joins TRBV30 to TRBJ2-6; D remains ambiguous. This CDR3 has 15 residues. The V end lost 1 base, the J end lost 0 bases, and 7 bases lay between the germline ends. CDR1 GTSNPN and CDR2 SVGIG come from the germline V gene (reference sequence). CDR3 amino acids: CAWSAFDSGANVLTF. Written as DNA, the CDR3 is TGTGCCTGGAGTGCCTTTGACTCTGGGGCCAACGTCCTGACTTTC.

This clonotype came up many times. The V call is TRBV20-1, the J call TRBJ1-3, with D perhaps matching TRBD1 (6 bases). The CDR3 length is 14 residues. V lost 0 bases and J 4 bases, leaving 10 bases between the germline ends. From germline, CDR1 is DFQATT and CDR2 SNEGSKA (reference sequence). CDR3: CSARDGGWGNTIYF. The CDR3 nucleotides are TGCAGTGCTAGAGATGGGGGCTGGGGAAACACCATATATTTT.